A single sample gave rise to the 24 T cell receptor beta chains below, sequenced in a study of CD8 T cells in ankylosing spondylitis (dated 2017 in TCRdb). Their recognized antigens are unknown. Overall results and qualifications from the work: Blood from ankylosing spondylitis patients appeared to be characterized by a TCR beta motif made up of seven or eight highly homologous amino acid variants.

Library construction relied on 5' RACE. Instrument on record: Illumina HiSeq 2500. Using fastp trimming at Q25 and MiXCR clonotype assembly, TCRdb reanalyzed the public sequencing data and kept in-frame beta chains. For every CDR3 protein sequence, its rows merge into one entry that carries the most common genes and DNA. The sample table lists hundreds of thousands of distinct CDR3 sequences, roughly a quarter of them with a count of one. The top ten hold approximately 1% of the sample. The source material was blood, either unsorted or a sorted T cell fraction (not recorded which). The receptors were sampled from a male donor with ankylosing spondylitis.

The chain is built from TRBV3-1 and TRBJ1-2; TRBD1 might be the D (5 bases). CDR3 length: 15 residues. Trimming took off 6 bases at V and 7 bases at J, with 21 bases between the two ends. Germline loops: CDR1 LGHDT, CDR2 YNNKEL (reference sequence). In DNA, the CDR3 is TGTGCCAGCAGTTCTACCATCGGGGCCCGGGCTGGCTACACCTTC. This gives the protein CASSSTIGARAGYTF.

The chain couples TRBV10-3 to TRBJ2-2; 7 bases align to TRBD1. The germline CDR1 and CDR2 sequences are ENHRY and SYGVKD. CDR3 length equals 17 residues. V lost 6 bases and J lost 4; bases outside the gene matches: 14. The CDR3 DNA follows: TGTGCCATCAGCGATCCCCAGACAGGGTCGGGCACCGGGGAGCTGTTTTTT. Translating it yields CAISDPQTGSGTGELFF.

The chain employs TRBV5-1 and TRBJ2-1, with D uncertain. Germline assignment: CDR1 SGHRS and CDR2 YFSETQ. Trimming took 2 bases from V and 6 from J, leaving 15 bases between them. The CDR3 totals 15 residues. CDR3 sequence reads: CASSFGNHLGNEQFF. DNA of the CDR3: TGCGCCAGCAGCTTTGGGAATCATTTGGGCAATGAGCAGTTCTTC.

This clonotype was counted a few times. The chain couples TRBV5-1 to TRBJ2-7; possibly TRBD1 for D (6 bases). The germline CDR1 and CDR2 sequences are SGHRS and YFSETQ. V was cut by 0 bases and J by 4 bases, with 11 bases left in between. This CDR3 region has 14 residues. Here the CDR3 reads CASSLVGAEYEQYF. CDR3 DNA: TGCGCCAGCAGCTTGGTGGGGGCTGAATACGAGCAGTACTTC.

There are many counts of this clonotype. The rearrangement uses TRBV10-2 and TRBJ2-1; D is uncertain. Trimming shortened V by 7 bases and J by 5 bases, and 18 bases separated the two germline ends. CDR3 length: 15 amino acids. Germline V gene lookup returns CDR1 WSHSY and CDR2 SAAADI. The CDR3 here is CASNTPSRINNEQFF. CDR3 bases: TGCGCCAGCAACACACCTTCTAGGATCAACAATGAGCAGTTCTTC.

The chain carries TRBV29-1 and TRBJ1-5; TRBD1 agrees at 7 bases. The CDR3 is made up of 12 amino acids. Trimming removed 6 bases from V and 2 bases from J; junction bases left unmatched: 1. Germline assignment: CDR1 SQVTM and CDR2 ANQGSEA. The DNA for the CDR3 is TGCAGCGTAGGGACAGGCAATCAGCCCCAGCATTTT. Its protein product is CSVGTGNQPQHF.

The chain links TRBV4-1 to TRBJ1-4; D remains unclear. Per germline, CDR1 MGHRA and CDR2 YSYEKL. This CDR3 is built from 17 residues. The germline V and J ends were trimmed by 1 base and 0 bases, with 12 bases remaining between them. The CDR3 region has the DNA TGCGCCAGCAGCCAAGTGGGTAGTGGGGCAACTAATGAAAAACTGTTTTTT. It yields the protein CASSQVGSGATNEKLFF.

Only a few counts were recorded for this clonotype. The J gene is TRBJ2-2, the V gene TRBV7-9, with D possibly TRBD2 on 5 matching bases. V lost 4 bases, J lost 0 bases, and 9 bases lay in between. The CDR3 loop spans 15 amino acids. From germline, CDR1 is SEHNR and CDR2 FQNEAQ (reference sequence). CDR3 DNA: TGTGCCAGCAGCTCAGACTACTCGAACACCGGGGAGCTGTTTTTT. Translating gives CASSSDYSNTGELFF.

This clonotype has more than one count but fewer than ten. This chain joins TRBV7-2 and TRBJ1-5; 9 nucleotides line up with TRBD1. Germline CDR1 reads SGHTA; CDR2 reads FQGNSA. The CDR3 consists of 17 residues. Trimming at V came to 4 bases and at J to 2 bases, leaving 9 bases not matched to a gene. The CDR3 reads CASSSRDRVFGNQPQHF. Written as DNA, the CDR3 is TGTGCCAGCAGCTCCCGGGACAGGGTGTTTGGCAATCAGCCCCAGCATTTT.

J is TRBJ1-2 and V is TRBV9, with D uncertain. CDR1 and CDR2 from the germline V gene are SGDLS and YYNGEE. The CDR3 spans 14 residues. Trimming cost V 0 bases and J 2 bases, with 8 bases left between them. The CDR3 spells CASSVGLGNYGYTF. CDR3 coding DNA: TGTGCCAGCAGCGTAGGTTTAGGGAACTATGGCTACACCTTC.

The sample holds a few counts of this clonotype. The V call is TRBV20-1, the J call TRBJ2-3; D gene unclear. Trimming took 6 bases from V and 4 from J, leaving 17 bases between them. Germline CDR1 is DFQATT and CDR2 is SNEGSKA (reference sequence). CDR3 size: 14 residues. The CDR3 reads CSAHSAVRADTQYF. The CDR3 bases are TGCAGTGCCCATTCGGCAGTAAGGGCAGATACGCAGTATTTT.

The gene calls are TRBV5-6 and TRBJ2-7; no definite D call. CDR1 is SGHDT, CDR2 YYEEEE, per germline. With 4 bases removed from V and 4 bases from J, the gap between germline ends came to 12 bases. The CDR3 is made up of 13 amino acids. CDR3 sequence reads: CASSPRSGYEQYV. The DNA of the CDR3 is TGTGCCAGCAGCCCCAGGTCAGGATACGAGCAGTACGTC.

This clonotype occurred a few times. This chain links TRBV4-2 with TRBJ2-1; D call uncertain. The CDR3 extends over 14 amino acids. CDR1 and CDR2 (germline): LGHNA, YNFKEQ. Trimming left V 1 base short and J 10 bases short, with 14 bases between. DNA for the CDR3: TGTGCCAGCAGCCAAGTAGGACGGCACTACGAGCAGTTCTTC. Translation gives CASSQVGRHYEQFF.

The chain recombines TRBV19 with TRBJ2-1; TRBD2 matches at 13 bases. There are 16 residues in the CDR3. Germline V gene lookup returns CDR1 LNHDA and CDR2 SQIVND (reference sequence). J lost 9 bases, V lost 6 bases, and 11 bases had no gene match. The DNA of the CDR3 is TGTGCCAGTAGAAACCCCGGGACTAGCGGGAAGTTTGAGCAGTTCTTC. Its translation is CASRNPGTSGKFEQFF. Complete variable domain (other parts from reference TRBV19 and TRBJ2-1): DGGITQSPKYLFRKEGQNVTLSCEQNLNHDAMYWYRQDPGQGLRLIYYSQIVNDFQKGDIAEGYSVSREKKESFPLTVTSAQKNPTAFYLCASRNPGTSGKFEQFFGPGTRLTVL.

This clonotype was detected a few times. The V call is TRBV5-1, the J call TRBJ2-7, with 11 bases that match TRBD2. The CDR3 has 16 amino acids. Germline V gives CDR1 SGHRS, CDR2 YFSETQ. The ends lost 1 base at V and 9 bases at J; junction bases unmatched: 12. CDR3: CASSLTMTSGNRVQYF. The DNA for the CDR3 is TGCGCCAGCAGCTTGACTATGACTAGCGGGAATCGTGTGCAGTACTTC.

The rearrangement joins TRBV7-8 to TRBJ2-7; TRBD1 matches at 8 bases. V trimming: 5 bases; J trimming: 6 bases; junction bases outside the gene matches: 6. This CDR3 contains 13 residues. CDR1 and CDR2 (germline): SGHVS, FQNEAQ. The CDR3 loop is CASSRSDRGEQYV. The CDR3 bases are TGTGCCAGCAGCCGATCCGACAGGGGCGAGCAGTACGTC.

The sample holds a few counts of this clonotype. The chain combines TRBV4-1 with TRBJ2-1; the D is unclear. CDR1 is MGHRA, CDR2 YSYEKL, per germline. Trimming shortened V by 1 base and J by 0 bases, and 10 bases separated the two germline ends. The CDR3 is 16 residues long. CDR3 DNA sequence: TGCGCCAGCAGCCAAGTCGGACCTAACTCCTACAATGAGCAGTTCTTC. Amino acid sequence: CASSQVGPNSYNEQFF.

This chain uses TRBV7-6 with TRBJ2-7, with 11 bases fitting TRBD2. This CDR3 is built from 15 residues. The junction had 10 bases not matched to a gene; V was cut back by 5 bases and J by 7 bases. Germline V gene data show CDR1 as SGHVS and CDR2 as FNYEAQ. The CDR3 region is CASSPQLAGGKEQYF. CDR3 in DNA: TGTGCCAGCAGCCCCCAATTAGCGGGAGGGAAAGAGCAGTACTTC.

CDR3 sequence: CSVGASGVAGELFF. CDR3 nucleotides: TGCAGCGTTGGGGCTAGCGGGGTCGCCGGGGAGCTGTTTTTT. This chain connects TRBV29-1 to TRBJ2-2; 9 bases align to TRBD2. The length of the CDR3 is 14 residues. Germline CDR1 and CDR2: SQVTM and ANQGSEA. The junction had 6 bases not matched to a gene; V was cut back by 4 bases and J by 6 bases.

This clonotype was seen more than once but under ten times. The chain combines TRBV6-1 with TRBJ1-5, with 11 bases fitting TRBD1. The CDR3 covers 16 residues. The V gene's germline CDR1 is MNHNS and CDR2 SASEGT. V lost 0 bases, J lost 6 bases, and 4 bases stayed unmatched. This CDR3 is CASSEADRGRIQPQHF. The CDR3 region has the DNA TGTGCCAGCAGTGAAGCGGACAGGGGGCGCATTCAGCCCCAGCATTTT.

This clonotype was seen only a few times. The chain combines TRBV5-1 with TRBJ2-2, with TRBD2 matching 7 bases. This CDR3 region has 16 residues. J lost 5 bases, V lost 4 bases, and 11 bases had no gene match. The germline V gene has CDR1 SGHRS and CDR2 YFSETQ. CDR3 residues: CASSPAGGSGTGELFF. In nucleotides, the CDR3 is TGCGCCAGCAGCCCGGCCGGCGGGAGCGGGACCGGGGAGCTGTTTTTT.

The chain has TRBV6-1 and TRBJ1-1; 9 nucleotides match TRBD1. V lost 7 bases and J lost 1; bases outside the gene matches: 4. Per the germline V gene, CDR1 is MNHNS and CDR2 is SASEGT. The CDR3 is made up of 14 amino acids. The CDR3 nucleotides are TGTGCCAGCAACCAGGGACAGGGGAACACTGAAGCTTTCTTT. Translation: CASNQGQGNTEAFF.

This clonotype was detected many times. The chain has TRBV20-1 and TRBJ2-3, with 9 bases aligning to TRBD1. The CDR3 contains 14 residues. Losses at the gene ends were 6 bases for V and 1 base for J; bases not matched to a gene: 5. Germline V gene data show CDR1 as DFQATT and CDR2 as SNEGSKA (reference sequence). CDR3 DNA: TGCAGTGCCACAGGGGGCTCGGGCACAGATACGCAGTATTTT. This gives the protein CSATGGSGTDTQYF.

The chain links TRBV6-6 to TRBJ2-5; perhaps TRBD2 as D (6 bases). The CDR3 contains 13 residues. Germline V gene lookup returns CDR1 MNHNY and CDR2 SVGAGI (reference sequence). The V gene lost 5 bases and the J gene lost 5 bases, with 12 bases spanning the gap. CDR3 sequence: CASSLTSFETQYF. CDR3 coding DNA: TGTGCCAGCAGTCTAACTAGCTTTGAGACCCAGTACTTC.